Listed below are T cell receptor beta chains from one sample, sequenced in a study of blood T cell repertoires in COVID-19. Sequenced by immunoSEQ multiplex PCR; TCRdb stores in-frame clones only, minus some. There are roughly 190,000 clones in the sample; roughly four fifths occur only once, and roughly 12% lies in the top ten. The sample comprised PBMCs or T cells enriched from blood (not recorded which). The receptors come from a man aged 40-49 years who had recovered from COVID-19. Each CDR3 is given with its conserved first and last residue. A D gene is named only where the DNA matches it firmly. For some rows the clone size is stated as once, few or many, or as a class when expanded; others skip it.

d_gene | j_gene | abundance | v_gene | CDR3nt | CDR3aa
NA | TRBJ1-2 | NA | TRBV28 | TGTGCCAGCAGTTACGGGTCGGCTTATGGCTACACCTTC | CASSYGSAYGYTF
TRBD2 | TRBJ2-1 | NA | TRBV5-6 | TGTGCCAGCAGCTCCACCCTCGATCCTAGCGGGATGATAGATGAGCAGTTCTTC | CASSSTLDPSGMIDEQFF
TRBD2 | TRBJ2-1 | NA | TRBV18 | TGTGCCAGCTCACCACCGAGAGGACGGGAGGGCCCCTACAATGAGCAGTTCTTC | CASSPPRGREGPYNEQFF
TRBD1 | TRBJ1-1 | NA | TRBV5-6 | TGTGCCAGCAGCTTGGACTTTGGACAGGGGCTCACTGAAGCTTTCTTT | CASSLDFGQGLTEAFF
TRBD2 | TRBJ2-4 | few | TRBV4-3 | TGCGCCAGCAGCCAAGACAGCGGGATATTAGCCAAAAACATTCAGTACTTC | CASSQDSGILAKNIQYF
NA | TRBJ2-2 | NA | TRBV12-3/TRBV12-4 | TGTGCCAGCCATACACCGAACACCGGGGAGCTGTTTTTT | CASHTPNTGELFF
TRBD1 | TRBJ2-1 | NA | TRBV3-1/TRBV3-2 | TGTGCCAGCAGCCAGGGACAGGGGACAGGGGATGAGCAGTTCTTC | CASSQGQGTGDEQFF
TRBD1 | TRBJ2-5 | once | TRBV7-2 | TGTGCCAGCAGCTCTGACAGGGGGGTAGAGACCCAGTACTTC | CASSSDRGVETQYF
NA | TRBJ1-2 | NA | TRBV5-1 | TGCGCCAGCAGCTTGAACGGAGACTATGGCTACACCTTC | CASSLNGDYGYTF
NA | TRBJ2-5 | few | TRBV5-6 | TGTGCCAGCAGCTTGGACGAGGGCTGGAGGGAGACCCAGTACTTC | CASSLDEGWRETQYF
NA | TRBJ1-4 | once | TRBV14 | TGTGCCAGCAGGAGAACAGGGCCTAATGAAAAACTGTTTTTT | CASRRTGPNEKLFF
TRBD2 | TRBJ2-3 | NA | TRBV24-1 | TGTGCCACCAGTGAAGCGACTAGCGGCCACACAGATACGCAGTATTTT | CATSEATSGHTDTQYF
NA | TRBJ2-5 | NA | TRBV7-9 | TGTGCCAGCAGCTTAGAGGGGGGGACCTCCTACCAAGAGACCCAGTACTTC | CASSLEGGTSYQETQYF
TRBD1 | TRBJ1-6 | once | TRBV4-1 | TGCGCCAGCAGCCAAGGGGGGACAGGGGGTTTATCCTATAATTCACCCCTCCACTTT | CASSQGGTGGLSYNSPLHF
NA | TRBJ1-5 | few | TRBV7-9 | TGTGCCAGCAGCTTAGGGCAGGGTTTAAGTCAGCCCCAGCATTTT | CASSLGQGLSQPQHF
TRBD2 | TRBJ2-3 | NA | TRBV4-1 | TGCGCCAGCAGCCACTACCCCGGGACTAGCGGCCCTAGGGGCACAGATACGCAGTATTTT | CASSHYPGTSGPRGTDTQYF
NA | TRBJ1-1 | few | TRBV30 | TGTGCCTGGACCGGGAAAAGATTGGCCGTTGAAGCTTTCTTT | CAWTGKRLAVEAFF
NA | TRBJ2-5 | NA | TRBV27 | TGTGCCAGCAGGGTCGGGTATCGCCAAGAGACCCAGTACTTC | CASRVGYRQETQYF
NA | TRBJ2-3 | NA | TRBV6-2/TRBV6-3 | TGTGCCAGCAGTTACACGGGGTACACAGATACGCAGTATTTT | CASSYTGYTDTQYF
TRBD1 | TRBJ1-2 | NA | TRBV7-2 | TGTGCCAGCAGCTCCGGGACAGGGATCCTTGACTACACCTTC | CASSSGTGILDYTF
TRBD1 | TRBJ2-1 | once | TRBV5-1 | TGCGCCAGCAGCGACAGGGTCAGGAGGGAGCAGTTCTTC | CASSDRVRREQFF
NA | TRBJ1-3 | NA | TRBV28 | TGTGCCAGCAGCCCCCAAGGGACAATCTCTGGAAACACCATATATTTT | CASSPQGTISGNTIYF
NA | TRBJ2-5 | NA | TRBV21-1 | TGTGCCAGCAGCAAAAGGAGGGTGATGGGGCAAGAGACCCAGTACTTC | CASSKRRVMGQETQYF
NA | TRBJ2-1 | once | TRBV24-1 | TGTGCCACCTCCCCTAAATCATTAACCGGGACATTTCACAATGAGCAGTTCTTC | CATSPKSLTGTFHNEQFF
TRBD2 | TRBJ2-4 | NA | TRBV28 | TGTGCCAGCACCCCTCCCCGGACTAGTGATCCCATTCAGTACTTC | CASTPPRTSDPIQYF
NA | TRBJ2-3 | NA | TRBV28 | TGTGCCAGCAGCCTGAGGGCACTAAGCACAGATACGCAGTATTTT | CASSLRALSTDTQYF
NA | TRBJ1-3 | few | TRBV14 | TGTGCCAGCAGCCCGGGGGTGAACACCATATATTTT | CASSPGVNTIYF
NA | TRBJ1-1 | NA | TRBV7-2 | TGTGCCAGCAGCTTAGATGGTCGGGGGGGAGCTTTCTTT | CASSLDGRGGAFF
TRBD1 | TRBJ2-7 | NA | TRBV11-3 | TGTGCCAGCAGCCCGGTGGACAGGGCGTACGAGCAGTACTTC | CASSPVDRAYEQYF
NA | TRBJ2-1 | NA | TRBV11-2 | TGTGCCAGCAGCTTAGATCCAGGGAACAATGAGCAGTTCTTC | CASSLDPGNNEQFF
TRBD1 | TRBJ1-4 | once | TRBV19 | TGTGCCAGTAGTATAAGACAGGGTGATGAAAAACTGTTTTTT | CASSIRQGDEKLFF
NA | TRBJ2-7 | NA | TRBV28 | TGTGCCAGCTCCGCCGCTTGGGGGGGCGGGGGAGGCGAGCAGTACTTC | CASSAAWGGGGGEQYF
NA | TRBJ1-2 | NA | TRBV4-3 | TGCGCCAGCAGCCACAGTTGGCCAGGGATCGGCTACACCTTC | CASSHSWPGIGYTF
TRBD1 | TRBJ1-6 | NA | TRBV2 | TGTGCCAGCATGGGACAGGGTAGGTCACCCCTCCACTTT | CASMGQGRSPLHF
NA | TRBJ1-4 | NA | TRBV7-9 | TGTGCCAGCGCGGCGGAGGTTCTTGGTAGGGAAAAACTGTTTTTT | CASAAEVLGREKLFF
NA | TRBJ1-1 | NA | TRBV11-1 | TGTGCCAGCAGCTTATCCGGGACATTGAACACTGAAGCTTTCTTT | CASSLSGTLNTEAFF
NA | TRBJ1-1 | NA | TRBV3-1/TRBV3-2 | TGTGCCAGCAGCCTCCGGAGTGCTGCGAACACTGAAGCTTTCTTT | CASSLRSAANTEAFF
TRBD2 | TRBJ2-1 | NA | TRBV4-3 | TGCGCCAGCAGCCCGGTCCCCGGGACTAGCGTCTACAATGAGCAGTTCTTC | CASSPVPGTSVYNEQFF